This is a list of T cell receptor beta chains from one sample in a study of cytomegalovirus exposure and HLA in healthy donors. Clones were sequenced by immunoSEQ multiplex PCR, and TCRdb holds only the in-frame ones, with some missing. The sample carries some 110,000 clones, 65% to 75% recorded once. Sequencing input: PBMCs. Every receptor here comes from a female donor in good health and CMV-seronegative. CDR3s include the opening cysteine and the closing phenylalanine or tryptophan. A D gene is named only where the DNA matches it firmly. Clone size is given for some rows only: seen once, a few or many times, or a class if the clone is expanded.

TGTGCCAGCAGTTCCGGGGGAAGGTATGGCTACACCTTC | CASSSGGRYGYTF | TRBJ1-2 | . | TRBV27 | .
TGTGCCAGCAGCAAAGGCGGGCAGAGCAATCAGCCCCAGCATTTT | CASSKGGQSNQPQHF | TRBJ1-5 | . | TRBV7-8 | .
TGTGCCAGCAGTGGACAGGGGGCAACCGGGGAGCTGTTTTTT | CASSGQGATGELFF | TRBJ2-2 | TRBD1 | TRBV2 | .
TGTGCCAGTAGTATAGACAGGGGCTCCTACGAGCAGTACTTC | CASSIDRGSYEQYF | TRBJ2-7 | . | TRBV19 | .
TGTGCCATCAGTGAGTCGGGGGCGAGCTCCTACGAGCAGTACTTC | CAISESGASSYEQYF | TRBJ2-7 | . | TRBV10-3 | few
TGTGCCAGCAGTGAGGCGGGCGGGACCCCGACCGGGGAGCTGTTTTTT | CASSEAGGTPTGELFF | TRBJ2-2 | . | TRBV2 | .
TGTGCCTGGACCACGCCCCGCGGGAGCTCTGGAAACACCATATATTTT | CAWTTPRGSSGNTIYF | TRBJ1-3 | . | TRBV30 | .
TGTGCTAGTGGTCCCGACACAAGCTCCTACGAGCAGTACTTC | CASGPDTSSYEQYF | TRBJ2-7 | . | TRBV12-5 | .
TGTGCCAGCAGCTTGGAGGACACCCTTCAGGAGCAGTACTTC | CASSLEDTLQEQYF | TRBJ2-7 | . | TRBV5-8 | once
TGTGCCAGCAGTTTGGGCAGAGTGGAAAAACTGTTTTTT | CASSLGRVEKLFF | TRBJ1-4 | . | TRBV28 | .
TGTGCCAGCGATTCCGGGACAGGGCTGGGCTCTTCCTACGAGCAGTACTTC | CASDSGTGLGSSYEQYF | TRBJ2-7 | TRBD1 | TRBV28 | .
TGTGCCAGCAGCTTAGGCGGGGTTAGCGGGAGGGCCGAGTTCTTC | CASSLGGVSGRAEFF | TRBJ2-1 | TRBD2 | TRBV5-6 | .
TGTGCCAGCACCCCGGGACAAGGAGGCTACACCTTC | CASTPGQGGYTF | TRBJ1-2 | . | TRBV6-1 | few
TGTGCCAGCAGTGCCCTATCCTACAATGAGCAGTTCTTC | CASSALSYNEQFF | TRBJ2-1 | . | TRBV6-1 | .